This TCR beta chain was observed in a study of blood T cells in healthy people across ages. For the second PCR, which ran for about 7 to 12 cycles, a sample-barcoded 5' primer and a J-beta primer mix were used. TCRdb re-called the 5' RACE reads through MiXCR, storing one row per CDR3 protein. The profile covers about 1.6 million distinct CDR3 sequences, with roughly 32% appearing a single time and over 9% taken by the ten largest. Looked up from germline, CDR1 is MGHRA and CDR2 is YSYEKL. This CDR3 contains 13 residues. V was cut by 0 bases and J by 10 bases, with 12 bases left in between. The receptor was isolated from a woman under 40 in good health. The chain joins TRBV4-1 to TRBJ1-2; D is possibly TRBD1 (5 bases). The source material was blood. In nucleotides, the CDR3 is TGCGCCAGCAGCCAAGAAGGGCAGGGTTCCTACACCTTC. It specifies CASSQEGQGSYTF.